The 25 T cell receptor beta chains below all came from one sample that was sequenced in a study of shared clonotypes between healthy human individuals. This table comes from immunoSEQ multiplex PCR, and its TCRdb copy is limited to in-frame clones, with some not included. The data show 2 million to 2.5 million clones, under 97% seen once. Sequenced sample: naive CD4+ T cells sorted from blood. Subset denoted: CD45RA+ positively selected. The receptors were gathered from a man aged 18-30 years in good health.

The chain's CDR3 is CASSLTGTGPHYEQYF. The DNA of the CDR3 is TGTGCCAGCAGTTTAACCGGGACAGGCCCCCACTACGAGCAGTACTTC. The chain recombines TRBV27 with TRBJ2-7, with 8 nucleotides matching TRBD1. The CDR3 has 16 residues. The V segment lost 2 bases and the J segment 3 bases; nucleotides outside the gene matches: 9. Germline CDR1 reads MNHEY; CDR2 reads SMNVEV (reference sequence).

V and J are TRBV11-2 and TRBJ1-2, with D maybe TRBD1 (5 bases). Trimming removed 0 bases from V and 7 bases from J, with 9 bases in between. Germline CDR1 SGHAT, CDR2 FQNNGV. The CDR3 is 13 residues long. CDR3 residues: CASSLELGLGYTF. DNA of the CDR3: TGTGCCAGCAGCTTAGAATTGGGGCTTGGCTACACCTTC.

The chain has TRBV5-1 and TRBJ2-2; weak D call: TRBD2 (7 bases). Trimming stripped 3 bases from V and 4 bases from J, with 10 bases between. The CDR3 totals 14 residues. CDR1 is SGHRS and CDR2 is YFSETQ in the germline V gene. The DNA for the CDR3 is TGCGCCAGCAGCTACGGGGGGCTCACCGGGGAGCTGTTTTTT. Translation: CASSYGGLTGELFF.

This clone was observed a single time. The rearrangement links TRBV7-9 to TRBJ1-4, with a weak D call TRBD1 (6 bases). Trimming left V 5 bases short and J 7 bases short, with 20 bases between. The CDR3 length is 16 residues. CDR1 is SEHNR and CDR2 is FQNEAQ in the germline V gene (reference sequence). The DNA for the CDR3 is TGTGCCAGCAGCGGGCCCTGGGGGGCTGGGACTGAAAAACTGTTTTTT. This encodes CASSGPWGAGTEKLFF.

The genes are TRBV27 and TRBJ1-6; D is undetermined. The CDR3 consists of 15 residues. Germline CDR1 is MNHEY and CDR2 is SMNVEV (reference sequence). Trimming shortened V by 7 bases and J by 5 bases, and 15 bases separated the two germline ends. CDR3 nucleotide sequence: TGTGCCAGCAAGTCTGGACGGCAGAATAATTCACCCCTCCACTTT. This codes for CASKSGRQNNSPLHF.

A single count supports this clone. Other DNA sequences within the sample encode an identical CDR3. The genes are TRBV28 and TRBJ1-1, with no clear D. V was shortened by 3 bases and J by 1 base, with 6 bases between the two germline ends. This CDR3 region has 13 residues. Germline CDR1 MDHEN, CDR2 SYDVKM. CDR3 DNA sequence: TGTGCCAGCAGTTTGCGGACGAACACTGAAGCTTTCTTT. Residues: CASSLRTNTEAFF.

This chain joins TRBV18 and TRBJ2-7, with 11 bases that match TRBD1. Germline CDR1 reads KGHSH; CDR2 reads LQKENI. Trimming cost V 6 bases and J 3 bases; bases outside gene matches: 4. CDR3 length: 14 residues. DNA for the CDR3: TGTGCCAGCTCGTCGGGACAGGGGGTCTACGAGCAGTACTTC. Residues: CASSSGQGVYEQYF.

A note on this clone: Different DNA sequences within this sample yield the same CDR3. The rearrangement uses TRBV7-9 and TRBJ2-3; 7 bases line up with TRBD1. This CDR3 has 15 residues. Looked up from germline, CDR1 is SEHNR and CDR2 is FQNEAQ (reference sequence). Trimming cost V 1 base and J 0 bases; bases outside gene matches: 1. The DNA for the CDR3 is TGTGCCAGCAGCTTAGGACAGGGTAGCACAGATACGCAGTATTTT. It specifies CASSLGQGSTDTQYF. The whole variable domain, filled in from reference TRBV7-9 and TRBJ2-3, reads DTGVSQNPRHKITKRGQNVTFRCDPISEHNRLYWYRQTLGQGPEFLTYFQNEAQLEKSRLLSDRFSAERPKGSFSTLEIQRTEQGDSAMYLCASSLGQGSTDTQYFGPGTRLTVL.

This clone was observed once. The CDR3 sequence is CASSLELAGPPHEQFF. DNA for the CDR3: TGTGCCAGCAGCTTAGAACTAGCGGGGCCCCCTCATGAGCAGTTCTTC. The rearrangement uses TRBV7-9 and TRBJ2-1; 10 bases agree with TRBD2. This CDR3 is 16 amino acids long. Germline CDR1 SEHNR, CDR2 FQNEAQ (reference sequence). J lost 8 bases, V lost 1 base, and 8 bases had no gene match. Filled out from reference TRBV7-9 and TRBJ2-1, the complete variable domain reads DTGVSQNPRHKITKRGQNVTFRCDPISEHNRLYWYRQTLGQGPEFLTYFQNEAQLEKSRLLSDRFSAERPKGSFSTLEIQRTEQGDSAMYLCASSLELAGPPHEQFFGPGTRLTVL.

The V call is TRBV30, the J call TRBJ2-3; 10 bases line up with TRBD1. After removal of 3 bases from V and 8 bases from J, the junction contained 11 bases not matched to a gene. CDR1 GTSNPN and CDR2 SVGIG come from the germline V gene (reference sequence). The CDR3 is made up of 15 amino acids. The CDR3 is CAWSPGQGIGGTQYF. In DNA, the CDR3 is TGTGCCTGGAGCCCGGGACAGGGGATCGGGGGTACGCAGTATTTT.

A note on this clone: Other DNA sequences in this sample translate to the same CDR3. This chain links TRBV10-1 with TRBJ2-7; 11 bases agree with TRBD2. The germline V gene has CDR1 WNHNN and CDR2 SYGVQD (reference sequence). Unmatched junction bases numbered 4, after V lost 2 bases and J lost 4 bases. The CDR3 loop spans 15 amino acids. The CDR3 DNA sequence: TGCGCCAGCAGTGAGCGCCTAGCGGGGGGATACGAGCAGTACTTC. Its translation: CASSERLAGGYEQYF.

V and J are TRBV5-4 and TRBJ2-2; D possibly corresponds to TRBD1 (5 bases). CDR1 is SGHNT and CDR2 is YYREEE in the germline V gene (reference sequence). The V end lost 2 bases, the J end lost 4 bases, and 12 bases lay between the germline ends. The CDR3 has 15 residues. The CDR3 region has the DNA TGTGCCAGCAGCTTTGGCAGGGATGGCACCGGGGAGCTGTTTTTT. It yields the protein CASSFGRDGTGELFF.

The chain recombines TRBV2 with TRBJ2-5; possibly TRBD2 for D (5 bases). The CDR3 has 13 residues. Germline V gives CDR1 SNHLY, CDR2 FYNNEI. Trimming removed 6 bases from V and 4 bases from J, with 12 bases in between. DNA of the CDR3: TGTGCCAGCAGCAAGAGAAGCGGAGAGACCCAGTACTTC. Protein: CASSKRSGETQYF.

The chain recombines TRBV2 with TRBJ2-7; 9 nucleotides match TRBD1. The CDR3 totals 16 residues. The V and J ends lost 3 bases and 5 bases, in that order; junction bases with no gene match: 11. Germline-derived CDR1 and CDR2 are SNHLY and FYNNEI. CDR3 amino acids: CASSDVVWGQGHEQYF. The DNA for the CDR3 is TGTGCCAGCAGTGACGTGGTTTGGGGACAGGGCCACGAGCAGTACTTC. Drawing the rest from reference TRBV2 and TRBJ2-7, the complete variable domain is EPEVTQTPSHQVTQMGQEVILRCVPISNHLYFYWYRQILGQKVEFLVSFYNNEISEKSEIFDDQFSVERPDGSNFTLKIRSTKLEDSAMYFCASSDVVWGQGHEQYFGPGTRLTVT.

As concerns this clone: Other DNA variants within this sample encode the same CDR3. V is TRBV10-2 and J is TRBJ2-5, with unresolved D. Trimming shortened V by 3 bases and J by 4 bases, and 6 bases separated the two germline ends. CDR3 size: 12 residues. Germline V CDR1 and CDR2: WSHSY, SAAADI. CDR3 in DNA: TGCGCCAGCAGTGAAAGTGGAGAGACCCAGTACTTC. Translation: CASSESGETQYF.

This clone was observed once. The CDR3 nucleotides read TGTGCCAGCAGATCCAGGGCCCTTAGCAATCAGCCCCAGCATTTT. This codes for CASRSRALSNQPQHF. The chain is built from TRBV6-5 and TRBJ1-5; maybe TRBD1 (5 bases). Trimming stripped 6 bases from V and 0 bases from J, with 12 bases between. This CDR3 spans 15 amino acids. The germline V gene has CDR1 MNHEY and CDR2 SVGAGI.

The J gene is TRBJ2-2, the V gene TRBV4-3; no clear D. The germline V gene encodes CDR1 LGHNA and CDR2 YSLEER. Trimming shortened V by 1 base and J by 4 bases, and 7 bases separated the two germline ends. This CDR3 contains 14 residues. The CDR3 reads CASSQAVTTGELFF. As DNA, the CDR3 is TGCGCCAGCAGCCAAGCCGTCACCACCGGGGAGCTGTTTTTT.

The chain uses TRBV7-9 and TRBJ2-1; tentatively, D is TRBD1 (6 bases). This CDR3 region has 15 residues. V lost 3 bases to trimming and J lost 1 base, with 10 bases between them. CDR1 is SEHNR and CDR2 is FQNEAQ in the germline V gene (reference sequence). This CDR3 reads CASSLGHGSYNEQFF. Here the CDR3 DNA reads TGTGCCAGCAGCTTGGGACATGGGTCCTACAATGAGCAGTTCTTC. The full variable domain, its missing parts supplied by reference TRBV7-9 and TRBJ2-1, is DTGVSQNPRHKITKRGQNVTFRCDPISEHNRLYWYRQTLGQGPEFLTYFQNEAQLEKSRLLSDRFSAERPKGSFSTLEIQRTEQGDSAMYLCASSLGHGSYNEQFFGPGTRLTVL.

This chain connects TRBV19 to TRBJ2-7; 10 bases line up with TRBD1. The germline V gene has CDR1 LNHDA and CDR2 SQIVND (reference sequence). The CDR3 runs 18 residues. With V trimmed by 6 bases and J by 1 base, 15 bases remained unmatched. CDR3 DNA: TGTGCCAGTAGCACTAGTCTGGGACAGGGGACCTATTCCTACGAGCAGTACTTC. This sequence encodes CASSTSLGQGTYSYEQYF. Full variable domain (missing parts from reference TRBV19 and TRBJ2-7): DGGITQSPKYLFRKEGQNVTLSCEQNLNHDAMYWYRQDPGQGLRLIYYSQIVNDFQKGDIAEGYSVSREKKESFPLTVTSAQKNPTAFYLCASSTSLGQGTYSYEQYFGPGTRLTVT.

The chain recombines TRBV15 with TRBJ2-5; 9 bases map to TRBD2. The CDR3 sequence is 15 residues long. Trimming removed 3 bases from V and 5 bases from J; junction bases left unmatched: 7. Germline CDR1 LNHNV, CDR2 YYDKDF (reference sequence). CDR3 bases: TGTGCCACCAGCAGGCTAGCGGGGAGGCAGGAGACCCAGTACTTC. Encoded protein: CATSRLAGRQETQYF.

The chain is built from TRBV5-4 and TRBJ2-7, with a weak D call TRBD2 (6 bases). The CDR3 covers 15 residues. CDR1 and CDR2 from the germline V gene are SGHNT and YYREEE (reference sequence). Trimming removed 1 base at V and 4 bases at J, with 15 bases between. CDR3 bases: TGTGCCAGCAGCTTGCAGTGGGGAGGTAGTTACGAGCAGTACTTC. Translated: CASSLQWGGSYEQYF.

In regard to this clone: The sample holds other DNA sequences that translate to the same CDR3. This chain joins TRBV7-2 and TRBJ1-5; TRBD1 might be the D (5 bases). The germline V and J ends were trimmed by 0 bases and 2 bases, with 8 bases remaining between them. The CDR3 runs 15 residues. Germline CDR1 and CDR2: SGHTA and FQGNSA. The CDR3 nucleotides are TGTGCCAGCAGCTTAGCAACGGGACGCAATCAGCCCCAGCATTTT. It is translated as CASSLATGRNQPQHF.

This clone came up a few times. Other DNA sequences of this sample code for an identical CDR3. The chain links TRBV19 to TRBJ1-1; no reliable D call. Germline V gene data show CDR1 as LNHDA and CDR2 as SQIVND (reference sequence). V lost 4 bases and J lost 0, with 6 bases in between. This CDR3 spans 13 amino acids. This chain's CDR3 is CASSTTVNTEAFF. CDR3 in DNA: TGTGCCAGTAGTACTACAGTGAACACTGAAGCTTTCTTT.

The chain joins TRBV10-3 to TRBJ2-7; D is possibly TRBD1 or TRBD2 (5 bases each). V lost 6 bases to trimming and J lost 6 bases, with 12 bases between them. The CDR3 covers 12 residues. Germline CDR1 reads ENHRY; CDR2 reads SYGVKD. The CDR3 is CAIRRGTFEQYF. The CDR3 DNA is TGTGCCATCAGGAGGGGAACCTTCGAGCAGTACTTC.

V and J are TRBV19 and TRBJ1-2, with D maybe TRBD1 (5 bases). Trimming took 7 bases from V and 2 from J, leaving 11 bases between them. The germline V gene has CDR1 LNHDA and CDR2 SQIVND (reference sequence). The CDR3 runs 13 residues. Here the CDR3 reads CASTDRLNYGYTF. The CDR3 DNA reads as TGTGCCAGTACCGACAGACTAAACTATGGCTACACCTTC.